Listed below are T cell receptor beta chains from one sample, sequenced in a study of T cell responses to AZD1222 COVID-19 vaccine. Assay: immunoSEQ multiplex PCR; the TCRdb copy retains only in-frame clones and omits some. The sample shows 80,000 or so clones, about 82% of them seen only once. Sequenced here: peripheral blood, sampled on day 0 of AZD1222 vaccination. These receptors were taken from an adult in good health. Both conserved end residues are trimmed from each CDR3. Fields, in order: V gene, J gene, clone size, CDR3 protein. The size entry is marked missing in some rows and otherwise reads once, few, many or a size class.

TRBV10-1	TRBJ2-2	-	ASSGSSGTGELF
TRBV12-3/TRBV12-4	TRBJ2-4	-	ASRPGGGNIQY
TRBV19	TRBJ1-1	-	ASRGTGGETEAF
TRBV3-1/TRBV3-2	TRBJ2-6	few	ASSQGNSGANVLT
TRBV7-9	TRBJ1-6	few	ASSFSRGGSPLH
TRBV6-5	TRBJ2-5	-	ASSMGDTGRETQY
TRBV6-2/TRBV6-3	TRBJ2-3	-	ASSRGTTDTQY
TRBV6-1	TRBJ2-1	-	ASSDPSGRANYEQF
TRBV5-1	TRBJ2-3	-	ASSLGKTNTDTQY
TRBV6-1	TRBJ2-5	-	ASSRTAQQETQY
TRBV5-5	TRBJ2-1	few	ASSTGTEEQF
TRBV18	TRBJ2-7	-	ASSPTSGARSYEQY
TRBV28	TRBJ1-1	-	ASSLPHEAF
TRBV7-2	TRBJ2-5	-	ASSPGLAAKQETQY
TRBV7-2	TRBJ1-2	-	ASSLGADYGYT
TRBV2	TRBJ2-1	once	ASSEGYEQF
TRBV4-1	TRBJ1-1	-	ASSQGPGQTAF
TRBV13	TRBJ2-3	once	ASSLGGPDTQY
TRBV7-2	TRBJ2-7	-	ASSLVGAFYEQY
TRBV2	TRBJ1-2	few	ASSERSGGDYGYT
TRBV3-1/TRBV3-2	TRBJ2-7	-	ASSQDLSGLSYEQY
TRBV18	TRBJ1-1	-	ASSSGQKNTEAF
TRBV6-5	TRBJ1-1	few	ASPNIRGQGTEAF